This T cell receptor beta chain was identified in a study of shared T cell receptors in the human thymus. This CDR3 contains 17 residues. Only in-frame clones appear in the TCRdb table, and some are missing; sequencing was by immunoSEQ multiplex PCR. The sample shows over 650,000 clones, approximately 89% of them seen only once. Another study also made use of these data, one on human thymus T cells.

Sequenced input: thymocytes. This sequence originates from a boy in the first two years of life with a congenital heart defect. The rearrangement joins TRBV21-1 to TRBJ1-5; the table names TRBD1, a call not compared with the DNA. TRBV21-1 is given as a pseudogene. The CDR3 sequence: CASSNRTGGVGNQPQHF. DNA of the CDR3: TGTGCCAGCAGCAACCGTACAGGGGGGGTCGGCAATCAGCCCCAGCATTTT.